This TCR beta chain was identified in a study of graft-versus-host responses after intestinal transplantation. Here immunoSEQ multiplex PCR was the method, and the copy in TCRdb shows in-frame clones only, minus some. The sample includes approximately 25,000 clones, over 85% of them seen just once. The germline gives CDR1 SGHAT, CDR2 FQNNGV. The CDR3 runs to 15 residues. With 1 base removed from V and 6 bases from J, the gap between germline ends came to 15 bases. The rearrangement links TRBV11-2 to TRBJ2-5; D remains ambiguous. This receptor was taken from a human patient who received an intestinal transplant, so some T cells may come from the graft donor. The specimen was PBMCs, collected 18 days after transplant. The CDR3 here is CASSLAGLRAQTQYF. In nucleotides, the CDR3 is TGTGCCAGCAGCTTAGCGGGCCTTAGGGCTCAGACCCAGTACTTC.